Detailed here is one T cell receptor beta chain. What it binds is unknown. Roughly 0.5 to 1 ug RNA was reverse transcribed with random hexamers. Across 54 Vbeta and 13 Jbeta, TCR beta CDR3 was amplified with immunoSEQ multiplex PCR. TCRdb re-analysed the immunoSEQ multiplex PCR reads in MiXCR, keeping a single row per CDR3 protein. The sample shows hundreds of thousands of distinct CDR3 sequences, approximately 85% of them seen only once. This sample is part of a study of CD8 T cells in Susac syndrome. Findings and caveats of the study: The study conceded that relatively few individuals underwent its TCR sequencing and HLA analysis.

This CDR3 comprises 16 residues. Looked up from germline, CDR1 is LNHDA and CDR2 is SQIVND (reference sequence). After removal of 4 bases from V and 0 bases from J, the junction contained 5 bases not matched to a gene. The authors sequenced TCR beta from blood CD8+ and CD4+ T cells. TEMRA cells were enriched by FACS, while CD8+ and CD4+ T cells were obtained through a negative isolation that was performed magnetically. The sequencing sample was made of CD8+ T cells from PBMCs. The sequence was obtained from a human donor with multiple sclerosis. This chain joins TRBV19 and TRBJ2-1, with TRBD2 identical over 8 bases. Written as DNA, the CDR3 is TGTGCCAGTAGTAGCGGGAGGACCAGCTCCTACAATGAGCAGTTCTTC. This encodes CASSSGRTSSYNEQFF.